This entry describes one TCR beta chain. Its specific antigen is unknown. Base qualities were left out, and no much larger clone turns up one base away. Library preparation employed the immunoSEQ multiplex PCR assay. This immuneACCESS table, as held by TCRdb, lists in-frame sequences with V and J called but not all clones. Of the missing ones, under half trace to an unresolved V gene in checked studies; the others have no known cause. The sample profile shows 100,000 to 150,000 clones; roughly 92% of them were found once. The ten largest clonotypes hold 5.5% of the sample. CDR1 and CDR2 are read off the germline V gene (reference sequence) as LNHDA and SQIVND. The CDR3, from cysteine to phenylalanine, totals 13 residues. CDR3 DNA is the only sequence kept; it has 39 bases, read in frame from the first base. A distance of 14 bases separates the germline ends of V and J, which lose 9 bases and 5 bases respectively.

This entry comes from a study of control samples from healthy donors and cancer patients (TCRdb year 2020). Recombination joined TRBV19 with TRBJ2-1, with no reliable assignment of the D segment. The receptor was isolated from a young man in good health. The sequencing input was blood. CDR3 loop: CASNRGFHNEQFF. In nucleotides, the sequence is TGTGCCAGCAACAGAGGTTTCCACAATGAGCAGTTCTTC.